A selection of T cell receptor beta chains follows, all from one sample in a study of CD8+CD57+ T cells in acquired aplastic anemia. TCRdb passed the reads through MiXCR, listing each CDR3 protein once. The sample has under 150,000 distinct CDR3 sequences; about 40% are singletons. Sequenced material: sorted CD4+, CD8+, or CD8+CD57+ T cells (not recorded which) from PBMCs. The receptors were gathered from a human donor with aplastic anemia. Each CDR3 is given with its conserved first and last residue. A D gene is named only where the DNA matches it firmly. Only some rows state a clone size, as once, few, many or a class for expanded clones.

clone size	D gene	V gene	J gene	CDR3 DNA	CDR3 protein
NA	TRBD2	TRBV15	TRBJ2-5	TGTGCCACCGGCTTAGCGGGGGGCCTTCAAGAGACCCAGTACTTC	CATGLAGGLQETQYF
NA	NA	TRBV7-2	TRBJ2-1	TGTGCCAGCAGTGGGCGGGTTGACAATGAGCAGTTCTTC	CASSGRVDNEQFF
few	NA	TRBV5-4	TRBJ2-4	TGTGCCAGCAGCTTGGTGGGGGGCGGTAAAAACATTCAGTACTTC	CASSLVGGGKNIQYF
few	TRBD1	TRBV27	TRBJ1-1	TGTGCCAGCAGTGCCACAGGGGGCACTGAAGCTTTCTTT	CASSATGGTEAFF
many	NA	TRBV19	TRBJ2-2	TGTGCCAGTAGTCGGGCTCTTGGCGACGGGGAGCTGTTTTTT	CASSRALGDGELFF
many	NA	TRBV2	TRBJ2-3	TGTGCCAGCAGCCCCGACAGTATTTTCACAGATACGCAGTATTTT	CASSPDSIFTDTQYF
many	TRBD1	TRBV5-1	TRBJ1-2	TGCGCCAGCAGCTCAGGACAGGGCGACTATGGCTACACCTTC	CASSSGQGDYGYTF
many	NA	TRBV7-9	TRBJ2-3	TGTGCCAGCAGGCGAACCAGGGTAAACAGTAACGATACGCAGTATTTT	CASRRTRVNSNDTQYF
NA	NA	TRBV2	TRBJ1-4	TGTGCCACCTGGGCAGGGGATGATGAAAAACTGTTTTTT	CATWAGDDEKLFF
NA	NA	TRBV15	TRBJ2-7	TGTGCCACCAGCGTCGGACAGTCCTACGAGCAGTACTTC	CATSVGQSYEQYF
NA	TRBD1	TRBV19	TRBJ2-1	TGTGCCAGTACCAGGGGGCGAGATGTGAATGAGCAGTTCTTC	CASTRGRDVNEQFF
many	NA	TRBV5-5	TRBJ1-2	TGTGCCAGCAGCTTGGTGGGCAGGGGACTGGAAGGCTACACCTTC	CASSLVGRGLEGYTF
many	TRBD1	TRBV2	TRBJ2-1	TGTGCCAGCGGGCGGGACAGGGTGTTGTATGAGCAGTTCTTC	CASGRDRVLYEQFF
NA	NA	TRBV3-1	TRBJ2-2	TGTGCCAGCAGCCAGGGGGGGGCCGGCGGGGAGCTGTTTTTT	CASSQGGAGGELFF
NA	TRBD2	TRBV19	TRBJ2-3	TGTGCCAGCAGCGGGGGCCTGGGGAATGAGCAGTATTTT	CASSGGLGNEQYF
NA	TRBD2	TRBV5-1	TRBJ2-1	TGCGCCAGCAGCTGGGGACTAGCGGGGGGTGATGAGCAGTTCTTC	CASSWGLAGGDEQFF
many	NA	TRBV7-2	TRBJ1-3	TGTGCCAGCAGCTTGGGTCTCTCAGGAAACACCATATATTTT	CASSLGLSGNTIYF
many	NA	TRBV20-1	TRBJ1-5	TGCAGTGCTAGAGATCCGGGTAGCAATCAGCCCCAGCATTTT	CSARDPGSNQPQHF
many	NA	TRBV4-2	TRBJ2-1	TGTGCCAGCAGCCAAGATGGAAATGAGCAGTTCTTC	CASSQDGNEQFF
NA	NA	TRBV10-3	TRBJ2-1	TGTGCCATCAGTGAGTCTGGACCCTATACCTACAATGAGCAGTTCTTC	CAISESGPYTYNEQFF
NA	TRBD1	TRBV9	TRBJ2-5	TGTGCCAGCAGCGTAGATGGGACAGTAGAGACCCAGTACTTC	CASSVDGTVETQYF
many	NA	TRBV19	TRBJ2-4	TGTGCCAGTAGTATAGGGGGGACATCCAAAAACATTCAGTACTTC	CASSIGGTSKNIQYF
many	NA	TRBV9	TRBJ2-7	TGTGCCAGCAGCTCGAGTCGGGCGCCCGGTGGCGAGCAGTACTTC	CASSSSRAPGGEQYF
few	NA	TRBV20-1	TRBJ1-6	TGCCGTGCTAGAGCTCACAGGATAGATTCACCCCTCCACTTT	CRARAHRIDSPLHF
NA	TRBD1	TRBV6-4	TRBJ1-1	TGTGCCAGCAGGGAGAGGGACAGGGGGCCCACTGAAGCTTCCTTT	CASRERDRGPTEASF
once	TRBD1	TRBV24-1	TRBJ2-3	TGTGCCATACAGGGGGCCACTAGCACAGATACGCAGTATTTT	CAIQGATSTDTQYF
NA	TRBD1	TRBV7-9	TRBJ1-5	TGTGCCAGCAGCTCCGGACAGGGGAATCAGCCCCAGCATTTT	CASSSGQGNQPQHF
few	TRBD2	TRBV15	TRBJ2-7	TGTGCCACCAGCAGCCCTCTAGCGGGGGCGGACTACGAGCAGCACTTC	CATSSPLAGADYEQHF
NA	TRBD1	TRBV15	TRBJ1-6	TGTGCCACCAGCCTTGACAGGGATAATTCACCCCTCCACTTT	CATSLDRDNSPLHF
NA	NA	TRBV27	TRBJ1-1	TGTGCCAGCAGGAAACAGGGCTACACTGAAGCTTTCTTT	CASRKQGYTEAFF
many	NA	TRBV4-1	TRBJ1-6	TGCGCCAGCAGCCCCGACAGAGATAATTCACCCCTCCACTTT	CASSPDRDNSPLHF
many	NA	TRBV7-8	TRBJ2-1	TGTGCCAGCAGCTCCGAACATGAGCAGTTCTTC	CASSSEHEQFF
many	TRBD1	TRBV5-4	TRBJ2-7	TGTGCCAGCAGCTTGGCGGGACAGGGGCACTACGAGCAGTACTTC	CASSLAGQGHYEQYF
NA	NA	TRBV24-1	TRBJ2-6	TGTGCCACCAGTGATTCAGGGATTGGGGCCAACGTCCTGACTTTC	CATSDSGIGANVLTF
once	NA	TRBV25-1	TRBJ1-2	TGTGCCAGCAGTGAATATAGTCCCGGGGGGCCCTATGGCTACACCTTC	CASSEYSPGGPYGYTF